Shown below are 18 T cell receptor beta chains from a single sample sequenced in a study of shared clonotypes between healthy human individuals. CD45RO-negative, CCR7-positively selected cells formed the naive CD8 fraction, excluding terminally differentiated effector memory CD45RA+ cells. Sequencing was performed with immunoSEQ multiplex PCR; in TCRdb, only in-frame clones are kept and a portion is missing. Of about 800,000 clones in the sample, 90% to 97% were seen once. The sequenced material came from naive CD8+ T cells sorted from blood. The receptors shown here come from a man aged 30 to 39 in good health.

The genes are TRBV9 and TRBJ2-1; 11 nucleotides align to TRBD2. V gave up 6 bases and J gave up 7 bases; unmatched junction bases: 21. Germline lookup yields CDR1 SGDLS and CDR2 YYNGEE. The CDR3 has 19 residues. The CDR3: CASTPGTSGRIQLQNEQFF. The CDR3 DNA sequence: TGTGCCAGCACCCCCGGGACTAGCGGTCGCATCCAATTACAAAATGAGCAGTTCTTC.

V usage is TRBV9 and J usage is TRBJ2-5; 9 nucleotides align to TRBD1. Per the germline V gene, CDR1 is SGDLS and CDR2 is YYNGEE. The trim removed 3 bases at V and 5 bases at J, leaving 11 bases unmatched. CDR3 size: 16 residues. CDR3 nucleotide sequence: TGTGCCAGCAGCGACACCGTAACAGGGGGCTCGGAGACCCAGTACTTC. Translated: CASSDTVTGGSETQYF.

In its sample, this clone was seen once. This chain connects TRBV19 to TRBJ2-1; D is uncertain. CDR3 length: 15 residues. Germline V lookup: CDR1 LNHDA, CDR2 SQIVND (reference sequence). V lost 7 bases, J lost 0 bases, and 13 bases lay in between. CDR3 bases: TGTGCCAGTACCCTCTCGTACCTCTCCTACAATGAGCAGTTCTTC. Protein product: CASTLSYLSYNEQFF.

This clone appeared a single time. The chain joins TRBV6-4 to TRBJ2-7; D remains unclear. The CDR3 covers 13 residues. From germline, CDR1 is MRHNA and CDR2 SNTAGT. The germline V and J ends were trimmed by 4 bases and 2 bases, with 9 bases remaining between them. CDR3 sequence (DNA): TGTGCCAGCAGTGCCCTCCCCCCCTACGAGCAGTACTTC. Protein product: CASSALPPYEQYF.

The chain employs TRBV4-1 and TRBJ2-3; a weak D match, TRBD1 (6 bases). The CDR3 has 16 amino acids. Germline values: CDR1 MGHRA, CDR2 YSYEKL. Trimming took 2 bases from V and 2 from J, leaving 14 bases between them. Here the CDR3 reads CASSQRPTGSTDTQYF. The DNA for the CDR3 is TGCGCCAGCAGCCAAAGACCGACAGGATCCACAGATACGCAGTATTTT.

The chain joins TRBV6-1 to TRBJ2-7; D is perhaps TRBD2 (6 bases). The germline gives CDR1 MNHNS, CDR2 SASEGT. The CDR3 length is 15 residues. The ends were cut back, 1 base at V and 1 base at J, with 11 bases in the middle. The CDR3 loop reads CASSEGVGGSYEQYF. The DNA of the CDR3 is TGTGCCAGCAGTGAAGGGGTCGGGGGATCCTACGAGCAGTACTTC.

This rearrangement joins TRBV7-9 to TRBJ2-1; D remains ambiguous. Looked up from germline, CDR1 is SEHNR and CDR2 is FQNEAQ (reference sequence). This CDR3 is 11 amino acids long. Trimming cost V 0 bases and J 10 bases, with 4 bases left between them. The CDR3 region is CASSLAKEQFF. CDR3 coding DNA: TGTGCCAGCAGCTTAGCGAAGGAGCAGTTCTTC.

The gene calls are TRBV19 and TRBJ1-5; TRBD1 matches at 7 bases. Germline V CDR1 and CDR2: LNHDA, SQIVND (reference sequence). V gave up 6 bases and J gave up 7 bases; unmatched junction bases: 3. CDR3 length: 12 residues. CDR3 DNA sequence: TGTGCCAGTAGCCGACAGGGACAGCCCCAGCATTTT. It translates to CASSRQGQPQHF.

The chain has TRBV18 and TRBJ2-2; D remains unclear. CDR3 length equals 13 residues. Germline V CDR1 and CDR2: KGHSH, LQKENI. Trimming left V 3 bases short and J 8 bases short, with 10 bases between. CDR3: CASSPQVAGELFF. The DNA of the CDR3 is TGTGCCAGCTCACCTCAAGTCGCGGGGGAGCTGTTTTTT.

The chain is built from TRBV6-1 and TRBJ1-5; no reliable D call. V lost 2 bases to trimming and J lost 3 bases, with 8 bases between them. Germline lookup yields CDR1 MNHNS and CDR2 SASEGT. This CDR3 is 14 amino acids long. CDR3 sequence reads: CASSESGPNQPQHF. The DNA for the CDR3 is TGTGCCAGCAGTGAATCGGGTCCCAATCAGCCCCAGCATTTT.

CDR3 bases: TGTGCCTGGGGGACTAGCGGGATAGCCTACGAGCAGTACTTC. Residues: CAWGTSGIAYEQYF. This sequence joins TRBV30 and TRBJ2-7; TRBD2 agrees at 13 bases. This CDR3 contains 14 residues. Trimming took 5 bases from V and 2 from J; bases not matched to a gene: 3. Germline assignment: CDR1 GTSNPN and CDR2 SVGIG (reference sequence).

The CDR3 protein is CASSPSGASTDTQYF. CDR3 bases: TGTGCCAGCAGCCCTAGCGGGGCAAGCACAGATACGCAGTATTTT. V gene TRBV9 combines with J gene TRBJ2-3; the match to TRBD2 covers 9 bases. V shed 4 bases and J 0 bases; nucleotides not matched to a gene: 3. The germline CDR1 and CDR2 sequences are SGDLS and YYNGEE. This CDR3 contains 15 residues.

The V call is TRBV4-2, the J call TRBJ2-7, with D unclear. V was clipped by 1 base and J by 1 base, with 5 bases between them. Germline CDR1 is LGHNA and CDR2 is YNFKEQ. The CDR3 spans 13 residues. CDR3 nucleotides: TGTGCCAGCAGCCAAGGCTTGTCCTACGAGCAGTACTTC. It translates to CASSQGLSYEQYF.

This rearrangement joins TRBV6-1 to TRBJ1-4, with 7 bases matching TRBD1. V lost 3 bases, J lost 3 bases, and 4 bases stayed unmatched. CDR1 and CDR2 from the germline V gene are MNHNS and SASEGT. The CDR3 is made up of 15 amino acids. The CDR3 protein is CASSDRDRANEKLFF. The DNA of the CDR3 is TGTGCCAGCAGTGACCGGGACAGAGCTAATGAAAAACTGTTTTTT.

The rearrangement links TRBV29-1 to TRBJ1-1; D remains ambiguous. CDR3 size: 12 residues. The germline V and J ends were trimmed by 0 bases and 11 bases, with 13 bases remaining between them. From germline, CDR1 is SQVTM and CDR2 ANQGSEA. CDR3 sequence reads: CSVEDRPRGAFF. CDR3 DNA sequence: TGCAGCGTTGAAGATCGTCCCCGCGGGGCTTTCTTT.

This chain uses TRBV11-3 with TRBJ2-7; a possible D gene is TRBD1 (5 bases). CDR3 size: 14 residues. V was cut by 4 bases and J by 2 bases, with 12 bases left in between. Germline V lookup: CDR1 SGHNT, CDR2 YENEEA. For the CDR3, the DNA is TGTGCCAGCAGCTCGACAGTCAGTCCCTACGAGCAGTACTTC. This codes for CASSSTVSPYEQYF. Together with reference TRBV11-3 and TRBJ2-7, the CDR3 gives the full variable domain: EAGVVQSPRYKIIEKKQPVAFWCNPISGHNTLYWYLQNLGQGPELLIRYENEEAVDDSQLPKDRFSAERLKGVDSTLKIQPAELGDSAVYLCASSSTVSPYEQYFGPGTRLTVT.

The V gene is TRBV9, the J gene TRBJ2-7; D gene ambiguous. Germline V gives CDR1 SGDLS, CDR2 YYNGEE. This CDR3 region has 15 residues. V lost 2 bases and J 4 bases, leaving 16 bases between the germline ends. The CDR3 nucleotides read TGTGCCAGCAGCGTCCACCCGTCGGGTGAATACGAGCAGTACTTC. It codes for CASSVHPSGEYEQYF.

The chain is built from TRBV14 and TRBJ2-7; D unresolved. Trimming took 4 bases from V and 2 from J, leaving 6 bases between them. Germline lookup yields CDR1 SGHDN and CDR2 FVKESK. This CDR3 spans 12 amino acids. This chain's CDR3 is CASSLSAYEQYF. The CDR3 DNA reads TGTGCCAGCAGCCTTTCGGCCTACGAGCAGTACTTC.